This T cell receptor (beta chain) was captured by sequencing in a study of blood T cell repertoires in COVID-19. About the study: There were acute and convalescent COVID-19 samples, and they came from the United States, Italy and Spain. The cDNA or gDNA used as material had been derived from T cells, B-cell-depleted T cells, or PBMCs.

Per the original methods: Cell counts per sample came from amplifying reference gene primers. Assay: immunoSEQ multiplex PCR; the TCRdb copy retains only in-frame clones and omits some. D and trimming were read from the DNA, whereas the V and J calls and clone size are those reported in that table. There are about 240,000 clones in the sample; about nine tenths occur only once, and 6% to 9% lies in the top ten. J was trimmed by 3 bases and V by 5 bases; bases with no gene match: 22. Germline-derived CDR1 and CDR2 are SGHRS and YFSETQ. The length of the CDR3 is 20 residues. Sequencing used peripheral blood. The chain has TRBV5-1 and TRBJ2-2; TRBD2 aligns across 7 bases. This sequence was found in a man aged 60 to 69 who had recovered from COVID-19. The CDR3 loop reads CASSLPSSAGVPGYTGELFF. The CDR3 DNA sequence: TGCGCCAGCAGTTTGCCCTCCTCCGCGGGGGTTCCGGGTTACACCGGGGAGCTGTTTTTT. Full variable domain (outside the CDR3, taken from reference TRBV5-1 and TRBJ2-2): KAGVTQTPRYLIKTRGQQVTLSCSPISGHRSVSWYQQTPGQGLQFLFEYFSETQRNKGNFPGRFSGRQFSNSRSEMNVSTLELGDSALYLCASSLPSSAGVPGYTGELFFGEGSRLTVL.